Included here is one TCR beta chain sequence, with context. This entry is derived from a study of blood T cell repertoires in COVID-19. Study background: The United States, Italy and Spain were the sources of the acute and convalescent COVID-19 samples.

Only in-frame clones appear in the TCRdb table, and some are missing; sequencing was by immunoSEQ multiplex PCR. This table holds about 200,000 clones, 65% to 85% found once. CDR1 KGHDR and CDR2 SFDVKD come from the germline V gene. Deletions cut 9 bases from V and 0 bases from J, with 11 bases between. This CDR3 is 14 amino acids long. Sequencing was performed on PBMCs or T cells enriched from blood (not recorded which). The chain employs TRBV24-1 and TRBJ1-5; possibly TRBD1 for D (6 bases). The sequence was obtained from a man aged 35-49 years who had recovered from COVID-19. The CDR3 nucleotides are TGTGCCACCCAGGGACAACATAGCAATCAGCCCCAGCATTTT. Translating it yields CATQGQHSNQPQHF.